Here is one T cell receptor (beta chain) with its context. Its target is unknown. The method was immunoSEQ multiplex PCR; TCRdb's version includes in-frame clones alone and lacks a portion of them. The sample holds 130,000 or so clones, around three quarters seen once. This sample is drawn from a study of cytotoxic CD8 clonotypes in ibrutinib-treated CLL. Study background: Response sampling came at median around a year of treatment, ranging roughly 6 to 40 months. Study observations and caveats: Lymph node repertoires were not studied, and sampling times were unmatched. Baseline values of clonality outstripped age-matched healthy donors and followed circulating CD8+ T-cell counts.

V gave up 1 base and J gave up 6 bases, with 10 bases separating them. Germline V lookup: CDR1 LNHNV, CDR2 YYDKDF (reference sequence). CDR3 length: 14 residues. The sequences come from PBMCs, collected after 12 months of ibrutinib treatment. The origin of this receptor is a human donor with chronic lymphocytic leukemia. The chain combines TRBV15 with TRBJ1-5; D call uncertain. Written as DNA, the CDR3 is TGTGCCACCAGCAGAGTGGGGTTAGGTCAGCCCCAGCATTTT. It yields the protein CATSRVGLGQPQHF. Together with reference TRBV15 and TRBJ1-5, the CDR3 gives the full variable domain: DAMVIQNPRYQVTQFGKPVTLSCSQTLNHNVMYWYQQKSSQAPKLLFHYYDKDFNNEADTPDNFQSRRPNTSFCFLDIRSPGLGDTAMYLCATSRVGLGQPQHFGDGTRLSIL.